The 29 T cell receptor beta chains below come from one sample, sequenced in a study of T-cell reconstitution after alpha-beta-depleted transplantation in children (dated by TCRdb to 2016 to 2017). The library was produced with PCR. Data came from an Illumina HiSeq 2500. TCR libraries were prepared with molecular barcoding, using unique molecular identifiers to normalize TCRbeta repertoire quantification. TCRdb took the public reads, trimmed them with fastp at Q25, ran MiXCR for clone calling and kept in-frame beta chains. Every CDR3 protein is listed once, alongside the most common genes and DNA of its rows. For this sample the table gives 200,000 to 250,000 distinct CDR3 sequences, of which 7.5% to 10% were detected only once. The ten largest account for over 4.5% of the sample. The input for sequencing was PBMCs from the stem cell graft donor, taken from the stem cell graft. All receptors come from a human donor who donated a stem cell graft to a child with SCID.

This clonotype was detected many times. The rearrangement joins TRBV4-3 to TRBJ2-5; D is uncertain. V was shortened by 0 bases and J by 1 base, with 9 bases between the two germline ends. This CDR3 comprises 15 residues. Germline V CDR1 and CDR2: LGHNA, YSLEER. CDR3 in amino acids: CASSQDFRSQETQYF. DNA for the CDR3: TGCGCCAGCAGCCAAGATTTCCGGTCCCAAGAGACCCAGTACTTC.

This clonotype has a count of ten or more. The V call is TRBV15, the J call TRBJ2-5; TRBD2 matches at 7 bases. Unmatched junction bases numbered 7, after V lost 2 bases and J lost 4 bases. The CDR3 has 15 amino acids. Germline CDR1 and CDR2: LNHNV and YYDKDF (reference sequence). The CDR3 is CATSRRGGSGETQYF. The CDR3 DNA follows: TGTGCCACCAGCAGACGGGGAGGGTCGGGAGAGACCCAGTACTTC.

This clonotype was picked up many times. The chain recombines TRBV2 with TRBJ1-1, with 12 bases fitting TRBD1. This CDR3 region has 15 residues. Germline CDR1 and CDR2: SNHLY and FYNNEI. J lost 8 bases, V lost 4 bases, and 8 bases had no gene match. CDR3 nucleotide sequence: TGTGCCAGCAGTGCGGACCGGGACAGGGGGCCCGAAGCTTTCTTT. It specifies CASSADRDRGPEAFF.

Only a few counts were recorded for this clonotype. The CDR3 DNA sequence: TGTGCCAGCAGCTTTGGCCAGGGGATGTATCAGTTCTTC. This codes for CASSFGQGMYQFF. This chain links TRBV7-9 with TRBJ2-1; perhaps TRBD1 as D (6 bases). The germline V gene has CDR1 SEHNR and CDR2 FQNEAQ (reference sequence). Trimming shortened V by 3 bases and J by 13 bases, and 16 bases separated the two germline ends. This CDR3 region has 13 residues.

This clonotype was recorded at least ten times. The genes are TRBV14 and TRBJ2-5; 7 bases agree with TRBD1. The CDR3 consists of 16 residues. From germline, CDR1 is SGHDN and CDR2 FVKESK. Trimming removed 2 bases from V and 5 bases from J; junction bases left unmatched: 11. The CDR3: CASSQLVGQAPETQYF. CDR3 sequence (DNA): TGTGCCAGCAGCCAACTGGTAGGACAGGCCCCGGAGACCCAGTACTTC.

The chain's CDR3 is CASSRTGPTEAFF. The CDR3 nucleotides read TGTGCCAGCAGTCGGACAGGTCCCACTGAAGCTTTCTTT. The chain is built from TRBV2 and TRBJ1-1, with 7 bases aligning to TRBD1. The germline V gene encodes CDR1 SNHLY and CDR2 FYNNEI. This CDR3 spans 13 amino acids. The junction had 4 bases not matched to a gene; V was cut back by 5 bases and J by 4 bases.

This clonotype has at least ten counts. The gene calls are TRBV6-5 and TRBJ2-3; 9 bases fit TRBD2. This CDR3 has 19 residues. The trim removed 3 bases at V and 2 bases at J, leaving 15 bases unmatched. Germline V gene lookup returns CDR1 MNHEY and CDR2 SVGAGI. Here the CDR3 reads CASSYSPPGLAPTTDTQYF. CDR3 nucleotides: TGTGCCAGCAGTTATTCCCCCCCAGGACTAGCGCCCACCACAGATACGCAGTATTTT.

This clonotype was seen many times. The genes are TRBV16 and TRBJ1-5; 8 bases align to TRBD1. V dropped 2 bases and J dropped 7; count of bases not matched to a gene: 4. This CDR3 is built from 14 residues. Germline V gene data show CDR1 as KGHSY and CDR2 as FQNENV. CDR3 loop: CASSQQGASQPQHF. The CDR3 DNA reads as TGTGCCAGCAGCCAACAGGGGGCGTCCCAGCCCCAGCATTTT. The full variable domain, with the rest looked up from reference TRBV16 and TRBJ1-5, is GEEVAQTPKHLVRGEGQKAKLYCAPIKGHSYVFWYQQVLKNEFKFLISFQNENVFDETGMPKERFSAKCLPNSPCSLEIQATKLEDSAVYFCASSQQGASQPQHFGDGTRLSIL.

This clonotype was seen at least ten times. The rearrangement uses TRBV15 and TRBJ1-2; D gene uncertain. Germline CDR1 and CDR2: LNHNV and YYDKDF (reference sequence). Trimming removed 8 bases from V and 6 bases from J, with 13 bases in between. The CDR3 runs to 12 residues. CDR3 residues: CATWRDLHGYTF. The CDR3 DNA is TGTGCCACCTGGAGGGATCTCCATGGCTACACCTTC.

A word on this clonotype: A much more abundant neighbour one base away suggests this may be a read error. This CDR3 reads CASSSGQSSYEQYF. The DNA for the CDR3 is TGTGCCAGCAGCTCCGGACAGAGCTCCTACGAGCAGTACTTC. The gene calls are TRBV6-2 or TRBV6-3 and TRBJ2-7; tentatively, D is TRBD1 (6 bases). There are 14 residues in the CDR3. V lost 6 bases and J lost 0, with 12 bases in between. Germline V gene sequence: CDR1 MNHEY, CDR2 SVGEGT.

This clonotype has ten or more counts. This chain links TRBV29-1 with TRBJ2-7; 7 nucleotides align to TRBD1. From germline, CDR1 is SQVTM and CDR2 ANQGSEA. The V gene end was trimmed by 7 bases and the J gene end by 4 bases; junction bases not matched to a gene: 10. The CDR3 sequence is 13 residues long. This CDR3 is CSARGQKQYEQYF. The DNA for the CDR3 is TGCAGCGCTAGGGGACAGAAGCAATACGAGCAGTACTTC.

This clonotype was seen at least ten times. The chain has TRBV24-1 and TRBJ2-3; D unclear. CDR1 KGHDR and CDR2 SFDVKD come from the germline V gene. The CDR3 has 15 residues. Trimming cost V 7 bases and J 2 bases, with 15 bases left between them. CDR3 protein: CATSATDGPTDTQYF. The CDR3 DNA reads TGTGCCACCAGCGCTACTGACGGCCCCACAGATACGCAGTATTTT.

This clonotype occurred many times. Written as DNA, the CDR3 is TGTGCCAGCAGCCCTGGGGGTGGCTCTGGAAACACCATATATTTT. Residues: CASSPGGGSGNTIYF. This sequence joins TRBV5-6 and TRBJ1-3, with a tentative D call TRBD1 (5 bases). With 4 bases removed from V and 0 bases from J, the gap between germline ends came to 11 bases. The CDR3 is made up of 15 amino acids. Germline V gene lookup returns CDR1 SGHDT and CDR2 YYEEEE.

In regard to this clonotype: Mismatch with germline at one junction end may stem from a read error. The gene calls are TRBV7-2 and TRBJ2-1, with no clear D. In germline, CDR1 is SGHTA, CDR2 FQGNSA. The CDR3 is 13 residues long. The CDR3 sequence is CACSFGRTPEQFF. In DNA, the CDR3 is TGTGCCTGCAGCTTCGGCCGGACCCCCGAGCAGTTCTTC.

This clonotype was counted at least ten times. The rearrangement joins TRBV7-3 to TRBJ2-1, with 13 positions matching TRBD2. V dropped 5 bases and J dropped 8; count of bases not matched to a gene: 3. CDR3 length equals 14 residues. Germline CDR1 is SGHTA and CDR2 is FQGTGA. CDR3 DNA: TGTGCCAGCAGCCGGACTAGCGGGGGATATGAGCAGTTCTTC. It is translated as CASSRTSGGYEQFF.

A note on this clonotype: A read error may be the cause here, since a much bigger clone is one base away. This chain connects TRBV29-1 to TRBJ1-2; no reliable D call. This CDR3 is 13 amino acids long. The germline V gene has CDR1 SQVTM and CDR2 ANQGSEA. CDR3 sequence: CSVEDGRWYGDTF. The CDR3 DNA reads TGCAGCGTTGAAGACGGAAGATGGTATGGCGACACCTTC.

The CDR3 region is CASSVPGQTSGELFF. DNA for the CDR3: TGTGCCAGCAGTGTTCCTGGACAGACCTCCGGGGAGCTGTTTTTT. The rearrangement links TRBV2 to TRBJ2-2; D perhaps matches TRBD1 (6 bases). Trimming removed 4 bases at V and 6 bases at J, with 15 bases between. CDR1 SNHLY and CDR2 FYNNEI come from the germline V gene. The CDR3 extends over 15 amino acids.

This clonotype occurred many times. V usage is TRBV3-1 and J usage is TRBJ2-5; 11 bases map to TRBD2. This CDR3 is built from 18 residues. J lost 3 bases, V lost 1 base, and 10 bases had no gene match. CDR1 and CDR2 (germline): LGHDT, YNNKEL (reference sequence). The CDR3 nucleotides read TGTGCCAGCAGCCAAGGGTCGGCTAGCGGGGGGTGGGAAGAGACCCAGTACTTC. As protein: CASSQGSASGGWEETQYF.

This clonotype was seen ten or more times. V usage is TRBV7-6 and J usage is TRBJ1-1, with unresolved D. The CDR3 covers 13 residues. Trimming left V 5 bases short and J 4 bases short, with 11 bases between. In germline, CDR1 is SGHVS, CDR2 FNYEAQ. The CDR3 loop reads CASSRDPSTEAFF. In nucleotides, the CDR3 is TGTGCCAGCAGCCGAGACCCAAGCACTGAAGCTTTCTTT.

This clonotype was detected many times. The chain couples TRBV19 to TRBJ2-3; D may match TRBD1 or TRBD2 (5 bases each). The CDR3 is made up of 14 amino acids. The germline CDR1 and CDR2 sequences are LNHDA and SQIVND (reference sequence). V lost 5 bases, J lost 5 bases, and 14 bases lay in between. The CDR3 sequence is CASSGRDGKDTQYF. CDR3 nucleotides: TGTGCCAGTAGTGGCCGGGACGGCAAAGATACGCAGTATTTT.

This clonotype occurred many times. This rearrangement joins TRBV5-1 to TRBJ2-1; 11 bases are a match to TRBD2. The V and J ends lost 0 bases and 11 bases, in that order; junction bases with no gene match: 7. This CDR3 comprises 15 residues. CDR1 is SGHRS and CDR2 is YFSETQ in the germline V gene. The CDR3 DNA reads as TGCGCCAGCAGCTTGGTGATAGCGGGGGGGCAAAAGCAGTTCTTC. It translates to CASSLVIAGGQKQFF. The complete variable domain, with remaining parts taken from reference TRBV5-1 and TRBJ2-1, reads KAGVTQTPRYLIKTRGQQVTLSCSPISGHRSVSWYQQTPGQGLQFLFEYFSETQRNKGNFPGRFSGRQFSNSRSEMNVSTLELGDSALYLCASSLVIAGGQKQFFGPGTRLTVL.

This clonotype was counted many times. The CDR3 spells CASSLQGAGDEQFF. CDR3 nucleotides: TGTGCCAGCAGTCTCCAGGGGGCTGGCGATGAGCAGTTCTTC. The chain uses TRBV12-3 or TRBV12-4 and TRBJ2-1; 8 bases are a match to TRBD1. The CDR3 runs 14 residues. Unmatched junction bases numbered 8, after V lost 5 bases and J lost 8 bases.

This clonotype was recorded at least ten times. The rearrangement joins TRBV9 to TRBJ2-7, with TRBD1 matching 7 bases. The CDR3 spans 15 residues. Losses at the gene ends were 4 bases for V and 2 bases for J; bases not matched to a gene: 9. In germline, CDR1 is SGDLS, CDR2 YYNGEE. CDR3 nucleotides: TGTGCCAGCAGCCCCATAGGGACAGTTACCTACGAGCAGTACTTC. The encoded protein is CASSPIGTVTYEQYF.

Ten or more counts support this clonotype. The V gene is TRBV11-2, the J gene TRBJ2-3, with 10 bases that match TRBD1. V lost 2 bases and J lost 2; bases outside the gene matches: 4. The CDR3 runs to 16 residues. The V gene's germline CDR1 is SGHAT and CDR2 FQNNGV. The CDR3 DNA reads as TGTGCCAGCAGCTTAACGGGACAGGGGTTCACAGATACGCAGTATTTT. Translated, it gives CASSLTGQGFTDTQYF.

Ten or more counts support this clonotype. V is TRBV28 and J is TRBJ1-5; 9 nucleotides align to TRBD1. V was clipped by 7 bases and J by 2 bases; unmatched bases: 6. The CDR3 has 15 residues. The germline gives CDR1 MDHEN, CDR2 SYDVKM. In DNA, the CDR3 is TGTGCCAGCAATACGAGACAGGGGGGCAATCAGCCCCAGCATTTT. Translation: CASNTRQGGNQPQHF.

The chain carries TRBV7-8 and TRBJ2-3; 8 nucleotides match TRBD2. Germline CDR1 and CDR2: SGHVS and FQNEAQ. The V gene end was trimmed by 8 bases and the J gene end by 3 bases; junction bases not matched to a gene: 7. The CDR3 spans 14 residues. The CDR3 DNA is TGTGCCAGCCGGGGGCGGGGGGTGACAGATACGCAGTATTTT. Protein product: CASRGRGVTDTQYF.

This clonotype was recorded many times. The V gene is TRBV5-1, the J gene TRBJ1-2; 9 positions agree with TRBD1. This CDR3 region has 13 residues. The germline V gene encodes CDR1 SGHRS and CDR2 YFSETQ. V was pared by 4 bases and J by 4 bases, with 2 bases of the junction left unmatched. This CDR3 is CASSGQGSYGYTF. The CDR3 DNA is TGCGCCAGCAGCGGACAGGGGAGCTATGGCTACACCTTC. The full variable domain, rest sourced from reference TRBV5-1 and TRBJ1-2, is KAGVTQTPRYLIKTRGQQVTLSCSPISGHRSVSWYQQTPGQGLQFLFEYFSETQRNKGNFPGRFSGRQFSNSRSEMNVSTLELGDSALYLCASSGQGSYGYTFGSGTRLTVV.

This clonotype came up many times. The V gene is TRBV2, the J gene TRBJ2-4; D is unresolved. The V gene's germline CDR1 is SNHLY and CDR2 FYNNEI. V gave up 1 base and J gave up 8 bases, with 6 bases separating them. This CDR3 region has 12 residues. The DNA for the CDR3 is TGTGCCAGCAGTGAAGTTCCCGACATTCAGTACTTC. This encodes CASSEVPDIQYF.

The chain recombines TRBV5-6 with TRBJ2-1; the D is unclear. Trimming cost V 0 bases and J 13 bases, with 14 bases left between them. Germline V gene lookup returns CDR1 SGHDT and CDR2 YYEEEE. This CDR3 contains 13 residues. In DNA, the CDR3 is TGTGCCAGCAGCTTGGGGCCGGCAGCACCCCAGTTCTTC. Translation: CASSLGPAAPQFF.